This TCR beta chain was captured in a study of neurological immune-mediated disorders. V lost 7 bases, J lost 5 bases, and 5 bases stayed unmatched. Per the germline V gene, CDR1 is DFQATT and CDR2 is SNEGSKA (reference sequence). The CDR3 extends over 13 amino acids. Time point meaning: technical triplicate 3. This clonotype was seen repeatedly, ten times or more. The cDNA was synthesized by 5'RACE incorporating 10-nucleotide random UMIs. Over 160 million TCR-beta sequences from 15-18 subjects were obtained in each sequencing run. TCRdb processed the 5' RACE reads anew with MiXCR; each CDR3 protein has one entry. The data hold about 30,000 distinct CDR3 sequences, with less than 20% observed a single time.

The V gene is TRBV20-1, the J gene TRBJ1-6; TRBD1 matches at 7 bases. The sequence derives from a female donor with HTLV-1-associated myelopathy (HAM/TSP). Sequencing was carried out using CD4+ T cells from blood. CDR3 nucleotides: TGCAGTGGGAGGGGGCAGGATAATTCACCCCTCCACTTT. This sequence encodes CSGRGQDNSPLHF.